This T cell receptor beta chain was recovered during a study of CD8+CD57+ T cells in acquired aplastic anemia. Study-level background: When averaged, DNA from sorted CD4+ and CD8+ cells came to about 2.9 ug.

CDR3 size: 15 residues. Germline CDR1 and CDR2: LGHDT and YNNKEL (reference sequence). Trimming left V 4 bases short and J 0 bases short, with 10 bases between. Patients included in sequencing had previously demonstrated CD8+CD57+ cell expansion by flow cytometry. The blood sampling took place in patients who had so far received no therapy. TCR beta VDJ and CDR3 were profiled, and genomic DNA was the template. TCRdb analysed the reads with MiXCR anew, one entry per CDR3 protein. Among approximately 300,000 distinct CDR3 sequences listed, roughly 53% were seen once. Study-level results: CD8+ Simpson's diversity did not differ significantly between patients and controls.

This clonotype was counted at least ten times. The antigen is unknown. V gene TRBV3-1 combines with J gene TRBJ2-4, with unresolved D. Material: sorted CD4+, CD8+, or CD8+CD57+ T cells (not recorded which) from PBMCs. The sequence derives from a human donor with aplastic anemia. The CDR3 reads CASSPASTAKNIQYF. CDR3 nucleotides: TGTGCCAGCAGCCCGGCCTCTACAGCCAAAAACATTCAGTACTTC. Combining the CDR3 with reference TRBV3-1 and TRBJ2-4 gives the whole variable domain DTAVSQTPKYLVTQMGNDKSIKCEQNLGHDTMYWYKQDSKKFLKIMFSYNNKELIINETVPNRFSPKSPDKAHLNLHINSLELGDSAVYFCASSPASTAKNIQYFGAGTRLSVL.